This T cell receptor beta chain emerged from a study of OX40 agonist ivuxolimab in advanced cancers. Across the study: The dose of intravenous ivuxolimab that patients received every 2 weeks ranged from 0.01 to 10 mg/kg.

This CDR3 has 12 amino acids. Per germline, CDR1 SQVTM and CDR2 ANQGSEA. The V segment lost 6 bases and the J segment 2 bases; nucleotides outside the gene matches: 4. A word on this clone: Its matching antigen is unknown.

Clones were sequenced by immunoSEQ multiplex PCR, and TCRdb holds only the in-frame ones, with some missing. Among 30,000 to 45,000 clones listed, more than 60% were seen once. General observations from the study: Clonal expansion was seen in CD4+ and CD8+ blood T cells by week 6 at 0.1 to 3.0 mg/kg.

The clonotype comes from an adult with an advanced solid tumor such as melanoma, head and neck, liver or kidney cancer. Sequenced here: CD4+ or CD8+ T cells sorted from blood, sampled in a trial of the OX40 agonist ivuxolimab. The chain links TRBV29-1 to TRBJ2-7; 7 bases fit TRBD1. CDR3 in DNA: TGCAGCGTGGGACAGAGAGCCTACGAGCAGTACTTC. It yields the protein CSVGQRAYEQYF.